The 15 T cell receptor beta chains given below trace back to one sample, sequenced in a study of OX40 agonist ivuxolimab in advanced cancers. Sequencing used immunoSEQ multiplex PCR; TCRdb keeps in-frame clones, though not all of them. The sample lists 70,000 to 95,000 clones, just over 85% occurring once. The sample here was CD4+ or CD8+ T cells sorted from blood, taken in a trial of the OX40 agonist ivuxolimab. Source of these receptors: an adult with an advanced solid tumor such as melanoma, head and neck, liver or kidney cancer.

The chain employs TRBV7-3 and TRBJ2-3, with 8 positions matching TRBD1. The CDR3 covers 15 residues. The V gene's germline CDR1 is SGHTA and CDR2 FQGTGA. Losses at the gene ends were 5 bases for V and 1 base for J; bases not matched to a gene: 5. Here the CDR3 reads CASSQTGAGTDTQYF. The CDR3 bases are TGTGCCAGCAGCCAGACAGGGGCGGGCACAGATACGCAGTATTTT.

The chain uses TRBV6-1 and TRBJ1-2; D not certain. The CDR3 spans 12 residues. Trimming took 4 bases from V and 1 from J, leaving 4 bases between them. CDR1 is MNHNS and CDR2 is SASEGT in the germline V gene. CDR3 protein: CASSAGNYGYTF. DNA for the CDR3: TGTGCCAGCAGTGCTGGTAACTATGGCTACACCTTC.

V is TRBV28 and J is TRBJ2-7; TRBD1 might be the D (6 bases). Germline assignment: CDR1 MDHEN and CDR2 SYDVKM. V lost 5 bases to trimming and J lost 4 bases, with 9 bases between them. This CDR3 comprises 12 residues. The CDR3 region is CASSRDKYEQYF. Written as DNA, the CDR3 is TGTGCCAGCAGTCGGGACAAATACGAGCAGTACTTC.

This chain links TRBV28 with TRBJ1-2; D is perhaps TRBD1 (6 bases). V gave up 2 bases and J gave up 3 bases, with 10 bases separating them. CDR3 length: 14 residues. Germline lookup yields CDR1 MDHEN and CDR2 SYDVKM. The CDR3 protein is CASSLGNRDYGYTF. The CDR3 DNA sequence: TGTGCCAGCAGTTTAGGGAACAGGGACTATGGCTACACCTTC.

The chain has TRBV5-6 and TRBJ2-5; D is possibly TRBD1 or TRBD2 (6 bases each). The V end lost 2 bases, the J end lost 6 bases, and 17 bases lay between the germline ends. Germline assignment: CDR1 SGHDT and CDR2 YYEEEE. The CDR3 is 15 residues long. The CDR3 spells CASSLSWGAIKTQYF. The CDR3 DNA reads TGTGCCAGCAGCTTAAGTTGGGGGGCAATTAAGACCCAGTACTTC.

The rearrangement uses TRBV2 and TRBJ2-5; TRBD1 agrees at 10 bases. V shed 4 bases, J shed 4 bases, and the junction held 6 bases outside the gene matches. Germline V gives CDR1 SNHLY, CDR2 FYNNEI. The length of the CDR3 is 15 residues. The CDR3 DNA reads TGTGCCAGCAGTGGGGGACAGGGGTTCATAGAGACCCAGTACTTC. It is translated as CASSGGQGFIETQYF.

The chain combines TRBV7-9 with TRBJ1-6; the D is unclear. Per germline, CDR1 SEHNR and CDR2 FQNEAQ (reference sequence). The CDR3 runs 15 residues. The V and J ends lost 5 bases and 7 bases respectively, with 15 bases between them. The CDR3 region is CASSPNTGGNSPLHF. The CDR3 region has the DNA TGTGCCAGCAGCCCTAATACGGGAGGGAATTCACCCCTCCACTTT.

V usage is TRBV5-1 and J usage is TRBJ2-1, with D perhaps being TRBD1 or TRBD2 (5 bases each). CDR3 length equals 19 residues. Germline V gene sequence: CDR1 SGHRS, CDR2 YFSETQ. V shed 0 bases and J shed 1 base, with 20 bases lying between them. The CDR3 spells CASSLGTYRDLKSYNEQFF. The CDR3 DNA follows: TGCGCCAGCAGCTTGGGGACCTATCGGGACCTTAAATCCTACAATGAGCAGTTCTTC.

The chain is built from TRBV21-1 and TRBJ2-4. TRBV21-1 is labeled a pseudogene. The CDR3 sequence is 19 residues long. Here the CDR3 reads CASSGLSLVRPLTKNIQYF. The CDR3 DNA reads TGTGCCAGCAGCGGCCTCAGCCTGGTACGTCCCCTAACCAAAAACATTCAGTACTTC.

The chain uses TRBV18 and TRBJ2-1, with 8 bases aligning to TRBD2. The CDR3 is 16 residues long. Germline assignment: CDR1 KGHSH and CDR2 LQKENI. The V segment lost 3 bases and the J segment 2 bases; nucleotides outside the gene matches: 6. The CDR3 spells CASSPAGGRTYNEQFF. The CDR3 DNA sequence: TGTGCCAGCTCACCCGCGGGGGGCCGGACCTACAATGAGCAGTTCTTC.

The rearrangement links TRBV30 to TRBJ2-2, with 12 bases aligning to TRBD2. Germline loops: CDR1 GTSNPN, CDR2 SVGIG (reference sequence). Germline trimming cut 2 bases from V and 4 bases from J; bases unmatched to any gene: 5. This CDR3 contains 16 residues. The CDR3 DNA is TGTGCCTGGAGTCATGGACTAGCGGGGAGCACCGGGGAGCTGTTTTTT. Protein sequence: CAWSHGLAGSTGELFF.

The chain employs TRBV5-1 and TRBJ2-7; 11 nucleotides match TRBD1. V lost 2 bases to trimming and J lost 6 bases; unmatched junction nucleotides: 7. The V gene's germline CDR1 is SGHRS and CDR2 YFSETQ. The CDR3 loop spans 15 amino acids. The CDR3 here is CASSLRTGGGSEQYF. In nucleotides, the CDR3 is TGCGCCAGCAGCTTACGGACAGGGGGCGGCTCCGAGCAGTACTTC.

J is TRBJ2-7 and V is TRBV18; D uncertain. Per the germline V gene, CDR1 is KGHSH and CDR2 is LQKENI. V was clipped by 2 bases and J by 5 bases, with 13 bases between them. The CDR3 has 14 amino acids. As DNA, the CDR3 is TGTGCCAGCTCACCAGTAAAGGGAAGGCACGAGCAGTACTTC. It specifies CASSPVKGRHEQYF.

The V gene is TRBV5-1, the J gene TRBJ2-7; D is unclear. V lost 0 bases to trimming and J lost 1 base, with 11 bases between them. Germline CDR1 reads SGHRS; CDR2 reads YFSETQ. The length of the CDR3 is 15 residues. This CDR3 is CASSLGLGSSYEQYF. The CDR3 DNA reads TGCGCCAGCAGCTTGGGGTTAGGCTCATCCTACGAGCAGTACTTC.

The chain employs TRBV11-2 and TRBJ1-1; D is unclear. Germline V lookup: CDR1 SGHAT, CDR2 FQNNGV. Trimming cost V 0 bases and J 2 bases, with 7 bases left between them. The CDR3 runs to 14 residues. The DNA for the CDR3 is TGTGCCAGCAGCTTAGATGTGGTTAACACTGAAGCTTTCTTT. Its translation: CASSLDVVNTEAFF.